Each of the 21 T cell receptor beta chains below was sequenced from the same sample in a study of blood T cell repertoires in COVID-19. Sequencing was performed with immunoSEQ multiplex PCR; in TCRdb, only in-frame clones are kept and a portion is missing. The sample yields roughly 380,000 clones, around 87% seen once. Sequencing used PBMCs or T cells enriched from blood (not recorded which). These receptors were obtained from a man aged 25-45 years who had recovered from COVID-19.

This chain joins TRBV19 and TRBJ1-1; D possibly corresponds to TRBD1 (5 bases). The CDR3 is 13 residues long. Germline CDR1 and CDR2: LNHDA and SQIVND (reference sequence). V lost 8 bases and J 1 base, leaving 11 bases between the germline ends. The CDR3 spells CASRRTTNTEAFF. Written as DNA, the CDR3 is TGTGCCAGTCGTCGGACAACGAACACTGAAGCTTTCTTT.

The sample holds many counts of this clone. The V call is TRBV6-4, the J call TRBJ2-6, with a weak D call TRBD2 (5 bases). CDR1 and CDR2 (germline): MRHNA, SNTAGT. Trimming cost V 8 bases and J 0 bases, with 8 bases left between them. The CDR3 is 14 residues long. CDR3 in amino acids: CASGESSGANVLTF. The CDR3 DNA reads as TGTGCCAGCGGGGAGAGCTCTGGGGCCAACGTCCTGACTTTC.

The genes are TRBV4-1 and TRBJ1-4; TRBD1 matches at 8 bases. Per the germline V gene, CDR1 is MGHRA and CDR2 is YSYEKL. V dropped 4 bases and J dropped 6; count of bases not matched to a gene: 10. There are 16 residues in the CDR3. CDR3 region: CASSPPETGVYEKLFF. The CDR3 DNA reads TGCGCCAGCAGCCCCCCGGAGACAGGGGTTTATGAAAAACTGTTTTTT.

The chain joins TRBV7-9 to TRBJ1-3; no firm D call. The CDR3 covers 12 residues. Germline V CDR1 and CDR2: SEHNR, FQNEAQ (reference sequence). V was cut by 5 bases and J by 3 bases, with 5 bases left in between. The CDR3 loop reads CASSEGGNTIYF. The CDR3 nucleotides read TGTGCCAGCAGCGAGGGTGGAAACACCATATATTTT.

The chain employs TRBV5-1 and TRBJ2-1; 7 bases align to TRBD1. The CDR3 has 16 residues. V dropped 2 bases and J dropped 6; count of bases not matched to a gene: 11. The V gene's germline CDR1 is SGHRS and CDR2 YFSETQ. The CDR3 nucleotides are TGCGCCAGCAGCTTTGGGTGGGACAGAGATTTCAATGAGCAGTTCTTC. Translation: CASSFGWDRDFNEQFF.

The chain has TRBV12-3 or TRBV12-4 and TRBJ1-2, with D possibly being TRBD1 (5 bases). The CDR3 covers 13 residues. Trimming removed 3 bases at V and 7 bases at J, with 12 bases between. DNA of the CDR3: TGTGCCAGCAGTTTCGCCCGGGGGGGTGGCTACACCTTC. It encodes CASSFARGGGYTF.

V and J are TRBV27 and TRBJ1-2, with 11 bases aligning to TRBD1. Germline V gene lookup returns CDR1 MNHEY and CDR2 SMNVEV (reference sequence). The CDR3 is 15 amino acids. V shed 9 bases, J shed 0 bases, and the junction held 6 bases outside the gene matches. The CDR3 here is CASGPDRGPNYGYTF. The CDR3 DNA sequence: TGTGCCAGTGGCCCGGACAGGGGGCCTAACTATGGCTACACCTTC.

In this sample, this clone turned up once. CDR3 in DNA: TGTGCCAGCAGCCCCATCGGAGGCCTGAACACTGAAGCTTTCTTT. It codes for CASSPIGGLNTEAFF. This sequence joins TRBV11-2 and TRBJ1-1; D remains ambiguous. V lost 5 bases, J lost 0 bases, and 13 bases lay in between. The CDR3 has 15 residues. The germline V gene has CDR1 SGHAT and CDR2 FQNNGV. The whole variable domain, filled in from reference TRBV11-2 and TRBJ1-1, reads EAGVAQSPRYKIIEKRQSVAFWCNPISGHATLYWYQQILGQGPKLLIQFQNNGVVDDSQLPKDRFSAERLKGVDSTLKIQPAKLEDSAVYLCASSPIGGLNTEAFFGQGTRLTVV.

The chain has TRBV27 and TRBJ2-5; a possible D gene is TRBD2 (5 bases). Germline CDR1 MNHEY, CDR2 SMNVEV (reference sequence). The CDR3 is 15 residues long. V was pared by 2 bases and J by 4 bases, with 14 bases between. This chain's CDR3 is CASSLRPLASETQYF. CDR3 DNA: TGTGCCAGCAGTTTAAGGCCCCTAGCTTCAGAGACCCAGTACTTC.

The chain recombines TRBV4-2 with TRBJ1-5, with a possible D match to TRBD1 (5 bases). The germline CDR1 and CDR2 sequences are LGHNA and YNFKEQ. V shed 4 bases and J shed 0 bases, with 13 bases lying between them. CDR3 length: 16 residues. The CDR3 here is CASSREWGDSNQPQHF. The DNA for the CDR3 is TGTGCCAGCAGCCGAGAGTGGGGCGATAGCAATCAGCCCCAGCATTTT.

This chain links TRBV19 with TRBJ1-3; 7 bases map to TRBD1. The ends lost 8 bases at V and 0 bases at J; junction bases unmatched: 4. The CDR3 has 14 amino acids. Germline values: CDR1 LNHDA, CDR2 SQIVND (reference sequence). The CDR3 is CASSHRGSGNTIYF. The DNA of the CDR3 is TGTGCCAGTTCACACAGGGGCTCTGGAAACACCATATATTTT.

The chain links TRBV7-3 to TRBJ1-1; the match to TRBD1 covers 7 bases. The length of the CDR3 is 13 residues. V trimming: 5 bases; J trimming: 8 bases; junction bases outside the gene matches: 8. The germline V gene encodes CDR1 SGHTA and CDR2 FQGTGA. CDR3 bases: TGTGCCAGCAGCCTTATATCGACAGGGGAAGCTTTCTTT. It is translated as CASSLISTGEAFF.

This clone was observed a single time. The chain employs TRBV19 and TRBJ1-2; perhaps TRBD1 as D (6 bases). The germline V and J ends were trimmed by 1 base and 4 bases, with 19 bases remaining between them. The CDR3 loop spans 17 amino acids. The germline V gene has CDR1 LNHDA and CDR2 SQIVND (reference sequence). The CDR3 region is CASSIAGANPSVYGYTF. CDR3 nucleotide sequence: TGTGCCAGTAGTATAGCAGGGGCCAACCCATCAGTCTATGGCTACACCTTC.

The chain has TRBV6-5 and TRBJ1-1; TRBD1 matches 9 bases. Germline V gene lookup returns CDR1 MNHEY and CDR2 SVGAGI. The CDR3 totals 16 residues. The trim removed 0 bases at V and 3 bases at J, leaving 5 bases unmatched. The CDR3 DNA reads as TGTGCCAGCAGTTACTCGTTTGGACAGGGGTACACTGAAGCTTTCTTT. This encodes CASSYSFGQGYTEAFF.

V usage is TRBV27 and J usage is TRBJ2-1, with TRBD1 identical over 10 bases. There are 15 residues in the CDR3. From germline, CDR1 is MNHEY and CDR2 SMNVEV (reference sequence). V lost 3 bases and J lost 2; bases outside the gene matches: 1. The CDR3 protein is CASSFDRGPYNEQFF. CDR3 DNA: TGTGCCAGCAGTTTTGACAGGGGGCCCTACAATGAGCAGTTCTTC.

Comments on this clone: Other DNA sequences of this sample code for an identical CDR3. The chain recombines TRBV27 with TRBJ1-3; D unclear. The germline gives CDR1 MNHEY, CDR2 SMNVEV (reference sequence). The CDR3 totals 13 residues. Trimming left V 5 bases short and J 4 bases short, with 9 bases between. Here the CDR3 DNA reads TGTGCCAGCAGTCCCCGCGGGGGAAACACCATATATTTT. Amino acid sequence: CASSPRGGNTIYF.

The chain is built from TRBV3-1 (or the pseudogene TRBV3-2) and TRBJ1-1, with D tentatively TRBD1 (5 bases). The CDR3 is made up of 15 amino acids. Germline assignment: CDR1 LGHDT and CDR2 YNNKEL (reference sequence). V lost 1 base to trimming and J lost 1 base, with 10 bases between them. CDR3 nucleotide sequence: TGTGCCAGCAGCCAAGTCTCCGGGGGGAACACTGAAGCTTTCTTT. The encoded protein is CASSQVSGGNTEAFF.

The chain has TRBV7-9 and TRBJ1-3; D might be TRBD1 (5 bases). This CDR3 spans 16 amino acids. The V end was cut by 1 base, the J end by 2 bases, with 12 bases between. Germline CDR1 reads SEHNR; CDR2 reads FQNEAQ (reference sequence). The DNA for the CDR3 is TGTGCCAGCAGCTTAGGACCTGGGGGGACTGGAAACACCATATATTTT. Its protein is CASSLGPGGTGNTIYF. Full variable domain (missing parts from reference TRBV7-9 and TRBJ1-3): DTGVSQNPRHKITKRGQNVTFRCDPISEHNRLYWYRQTLGQGPEFLTYFQNEAQLEKSRLLSDRFSAERPKGSFSTLEIQRTEQGDSAMYLCASSLGPGGTGNTIYFGEGSWLTVV.

The chain recombines TRBV18 with TRBJ2-7; D is perhaps TRBD1 (7 bases). Trimming took off 3 bases at V and 5 bases at J, with 17 bases between the two ends. CDR3 length: 15 amino acids. Germline V gene sequence: CDR1 KGHSH, CDR2 LQKENI. As DNA, the CDR3 is TGTGCCAGCTCACCGCCGGAGGGGGCATTACACGAGCAGTACTTC. Amino acid sequence: CASSPPEGALHEQYF. Full variable domain (rest looked up from reference TRBV18 and TRBJ2-7): NAGVMQNPRHLVRRRGQEARLRCSPMKGHSHVYWYRQLPEEGLKFMVYLQKENIIDESGMPKERFSAEFPKEGPSILRIQQVVRGDSAAYFCASSPPEGALHEQYFGPGTRLTVT.

The V call is TRBV14, the J call TRBJ1-2, with a possible D match to TRBD1 (5 bases). V was shortened by 1 base and J by 6 bases, with 12 bases between the two germline ends. The CDR3 contains 14 residues. Germline V gene data show CDR1 as SGHDN and CDR2 as FVKESK. The CDR3 nucleotides are TGTGCCAGCAGCCAAGTTTCAGGGTATCATGGCTACACCTTC. This gives the protein CASSQVSGYHGYTF.

A remark on this clone: Other nucleotide sequences from this sample produce the same CDR3. This chain connects TRBV29-1 to TRBJ1-2, with TRBD1 as a possible D gene (5 bases). This CDR3 region has 11 residues. The V and J ends lost 4 bases and 3 bases respectively, with 6 bases between them. The germline V gene has CDR1 SQVTM and CDR2 ANQGSEA. DNA of the CDR3: TGCAGCGTTGGGGGGGACTATGGCTACACCTTC. Amino acids: CSVGGDYGYTF.